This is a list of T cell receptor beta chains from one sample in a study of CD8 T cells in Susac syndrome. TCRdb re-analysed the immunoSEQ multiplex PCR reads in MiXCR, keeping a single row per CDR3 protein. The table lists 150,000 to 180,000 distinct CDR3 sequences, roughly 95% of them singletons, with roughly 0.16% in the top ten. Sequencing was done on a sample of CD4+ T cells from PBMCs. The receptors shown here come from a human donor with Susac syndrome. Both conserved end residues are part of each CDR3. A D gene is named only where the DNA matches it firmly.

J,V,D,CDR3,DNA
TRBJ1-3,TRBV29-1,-,CSVAEIGNTIYF,TGCAGCGTTGCGGAGATTGGAAACACCATATATTTT
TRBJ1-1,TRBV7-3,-,CASSSVPGTEAFF,TGTGCCAGCAGCTCCGTACCCGGGACTGAAGCTTTCTTT
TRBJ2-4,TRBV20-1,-,CSAGPRQALRNIQYF,TGCAGTGCTGGACCCCGACAGGCTCTCCGAAACATTCAGTACTTC
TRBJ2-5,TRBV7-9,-,CASSLGTPGKTQYF,TGTGCCAGCAGCTTAGGGACCCCGGGGAAGACCCAGTACTTC
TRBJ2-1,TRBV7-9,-,CASSLLRDEQFF,TGTGCCAGCAGCTTACTCCGGGATGAGCAGTTCTTC
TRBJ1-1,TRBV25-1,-,CASSEYEGAFF,TGTGCCAGCAGTGAATATGAGGGTGCTTTCTTT
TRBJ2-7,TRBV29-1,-,CSVERTGTAGEQYF,TGCAGCGTTGAGCGAACCGGGACAGCGGGCGAGCAGTACTTC
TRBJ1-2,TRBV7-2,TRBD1,CASSVTTTGYGYTF,TGTGCCAGCAGCGTAACAACGACAGGGTATGGCTACACCTTC
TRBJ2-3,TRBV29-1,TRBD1,CSVWGQEMQYF,TGCAGCGTATGGGGACAGGAGATGCAGTATTTT
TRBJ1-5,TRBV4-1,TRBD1,CASTQGGANNQPQHF,TGCGCCAGCACCCAGGGGGGGGCCAACAATCAGCCCCAGCATTTT
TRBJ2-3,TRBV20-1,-,CSASANPTDTQYF,TGCAGTGCTAGTGCAAATCCTACAGATACGCAGTATTTT